Detailed here is one T cell receptor beta chain. What it recognizes is unknown. A much bigger clone sits one base away, suggesting this may be a read error. V lost 4 bases to trimming and J lost 3 bases, with 1 base between them. The germline gives CDR1 MGHDK, CDR2 SYGVNS. The CDR3 consists of 10 residues. The data originate from a study of CD8+ T cells in alopecia areata. About the study: Tofacitinib ran 6 to 18 months, followed by 6 months off drug. Study-level points and caveats: One nonresponder makes the tie between baseline CD8+ expansion and response uncertain. Clonality exceeded that of normal scalp in lesional scalp, most notably in alopecia totalis/universalis.

cDNA reverse transcribed from extracted RNA served as the sequencing template. Clones were read by immunoSEQ multiplex PCR, and TCRdb kept only the in-frame ones, dropping some. The table has some 110,000 clones, roughly 50% seen once. Treatment of the sample: oral pan-JAK inhibitor, 5-10 mg twice daily. Obtained from alopecia areata patients were lesional scalp punch biopsies along with peripheral blood. The V and J genes are TRBV25-1 and TRBJ2-7; D is undetermined. This TCR came from a human donor with alopecia areata. The input for sequencing was CD8+ T cells sorted from blood, taken at week 24, from a patient treated with tofacitinib. CDR3 residues: CASSGYEQYF. The CDR3 bases are TGTGCCAGCAGTGGCTACGAGCAGTACTTC.